This TCR beta chain was observed in a study of T cells in Graves' hyperthyroidism and ophthalmopathy. Deletions cut 7 bases from V and 6 bases from J, with 22 bases between. The CDR3 has 15 residues. CDR1 is SGHRS and CDR2 is YFSETQ in the germline V gene. The investigators amplified TCR beta CDR3 regions from RNA transcripts. With the HTBI primer set, the TCR CDR3 went through a first round of RT-PCR. Via MiXCR, TCRdb re-called the multiplex PCR reads, giving one row per CDR3 protein. Of a few hundred thousand distinct CDR3 sequences in the sample, about 20% are singletons; the top ten hold less than 65%.

The clonotype originates from a woman aged 45-65 years with Graves' hyperthyroidism. What was sequenced was blood. This sequence joins TRBV5-1 and TRBJ1-1; D might be TRBD1 (5 bases). The CDR3, as DNA: TGCGCCAGCCAGGGCGGAGGGATGGGTCCCGCTGAAGCTTTCTTT. This sequence encodes CASQGGGMGPAEAFF.